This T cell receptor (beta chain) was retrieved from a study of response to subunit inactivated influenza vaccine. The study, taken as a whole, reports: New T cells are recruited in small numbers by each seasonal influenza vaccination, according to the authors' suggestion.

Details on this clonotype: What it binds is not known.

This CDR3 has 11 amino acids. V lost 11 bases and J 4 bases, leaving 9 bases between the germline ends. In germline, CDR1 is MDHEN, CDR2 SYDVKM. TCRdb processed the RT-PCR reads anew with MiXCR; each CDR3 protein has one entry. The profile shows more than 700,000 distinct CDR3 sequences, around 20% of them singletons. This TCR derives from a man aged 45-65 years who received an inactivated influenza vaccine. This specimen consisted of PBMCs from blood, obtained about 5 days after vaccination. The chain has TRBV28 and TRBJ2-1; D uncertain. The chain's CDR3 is CAVLNYNEQFF. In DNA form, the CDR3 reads TGTGCCGTACTTAATTACAATGAGCAGTTCTTC.